This TCR beta chain originates from a study of cytomegalovirus exposure and HLA in healthy donors. Findings and caveats of the study: Most subjects had HLA-A and HLA-B alleles reportedly predicted accurately by TCR beta sequences. Some highly shared sequence variants likely arose as a pipeline artifact. Indistinguishability led to the exclusion of some V segments, TRBV6-2 and TRBV6-3 included.

The CDR3 totals 15 residues. The ends lost 4 bases at V and 1 base at J; junction bases unmatched: 8. Germline CDR1 SGHRS, CDR2 YFSETQ. Although they were nominally healthy when sampled, donors likely had unrecorded immune exposures. Of note for this clone: Its antigen is undetermined.

60 Vbeta and 13 Jbeta primers were used in PCR. Using immunoSEQ multiplex PCR, the repertoire was profiled, and TCRdb retains in-frame clones only, with some absent. The data contain 72,000 or so clones, 70% to 80% of them singletons. What was sequenced was PBMCs. The rearrangement joins TRBV5-1 to TRBJ2-7, with 7 nucleotides matching TRBD2. The TCR originated in a man aged 18 to 29 in good health and CMV-seropositive. The CDR3 sequence: CASSPAPSGSYEQYF. The CDR3 coding sequence is TGCGCCAGCAGCCCGGCCCCTAGCGGTTCCTACGAGCAGTACTTC.